The sequence of this TCR beta chain was determined in a study of shared clonotypes between healthy human individuals. The overall study: In total, the donors were two women and a few men aged 18 to 49.

Germline assignment: CDR1 SNHLY and CDR2 FYNNEI. Germline trimming cut 2 bases from V and 6 bases from J; bases unmatched to any gene: 9. This CDR3 is 16 amino acids long. Loaded into unsorted PBMC replicate PCRs was roughly 320 ng DNA, 30,000 or so T cell genomes. Libraries were prepared by immunoSEQ multiplex PCR; TCRdb keeps only in-frame clonotypes and omits some of them. The sample holds hundreds of thousands of clones, approximately 80% seen once. Each sample came from a Caucasian adult donor living in Nashville, Tennessee. The sequencing sample was made of PBMCs. The chain employs TRBV2 and TRBJ2-7; 11 nucleotides agree with TRBD2. The clonotype originates from a woman between 40 and 55 years old in good health. Some clones in this sample may be carry-over from other donors' samples. Here the CDR3 reads CASSELAGGKLGEQYF. In DNA form, the CDR3 reads TGTGCCAGCAGTGAACTAGCGGGAGGAAAACTAGGCGAGCAGTACTTC.